Presented here are 7 T cell receptor beta chains from one specimen sequenced in a study of T cell repertoires in cytomegalovirus infection. These receptors are not linked to any known antigen. One entry per CDR3 protein results from TCRdb running MiXCR on the reads. Of approximately 70,000 distinct CDR3 sequences in the sample, roughly 20% were seen once. Sample: CD8+ T cells from cultured PBMCs, taken from culture after CMV antigen stimulation. All receptors derive from a human donor in good health (CMV status not recorded). Some clones in this sample may be carry-over from other donors' samples.

This clonotype appeared a few times. The chain combines TRBV11-3 with TRBJ2-1, with no clear D. Germline CDR1 reads SGHNT; CDR2 reads YENEEA. The CDR3 covers 14 residues. V gave up 5 bases and J gave up 0 bases, with 8 bases separating them. Written as DNA, the CDR3 is TGTGCCAGCAGCGACGTAGGCTCCTACAATGAGCAGTTCTTC. Protein product: CASSDVGSYNEQFF.

The rearrangement uses TRBV9 and TRBJ1-1; the match to TRBD1 covers 7 bases. The CDR3 runs 16 residues. V trimming: 3 bases; J trimming: 2 bases; junction bases outside the gene matches: 10. Germline V gene sequence: CDR1 SGDLS, CDR2 YYNGEE. DNA for the CDR3: TGTGCCAGCAGCGCCTCCCTCGGGACAGTTAACACTGAAGCTTTCTTT. Residues: CASSASLGTVNTEAFF.

The CDR3 sequence is CASSQVTLAGGPREQFF. For the CDR3, the DNA is TGTGCCAGCAGCCAAGTAACTCTAGCGGGGGGCCCCCGTGAGCAGTTCTTC. V gene TRBV14 combines with J gene TRBJ2-1; 11 bases align to TRBD2. CDR1 and CDR2 from the germline V gene are SGHDN and FVKESK. There are 17 residues in the CDR3. V gave up 1 base and J gave up 9 bases; unmatched junction bases: 11.

V and J are TRBV7-2 and TRBJ1-1; 8 positions agree with TRBD1. The CDR3 has 14 residues. V was pared by 4 bases and J by 7 bases, with 8 bases of the junction left unmatched. Germline values: CDR1 SGHTA, CDR2 FQGNSA. DNA for the CDR3: TGTGCCAGCAGCTCGAAGACAGGGGTGGGTGAAGCTTTCTTT. Translated, it gives CASSSKTGVGEAFF. The whole variable domain, remainder taken from reference TRBV7-2 and TRBJ1-1, is GAGVSQSPSNKVTEKGKDVELRCDPISGHTALYWYRQSLGQGLEFLIYFQGNSAPDKSGLPSDRFSAERTGGSVSTLTIQRTQQEDSAVYLCASSSKTGVGEAFFGQGTRLTVV.

The rearrangement uses TRBV7-2 and TRBJ2-7; TRBD2 matches 8 bases. Trimming at V came to 6 bases and at J to 3 bases, leaving 10 bases not matched to a gene. The CDR3 sequence is 15 residues long. Germline V gives CDR1 SGHTA, CDR2 FQGNSA. CDR3 sequence: CASSPGGPGDYEQYF. The CDR3 DNA reads TGTGCCAGCAGTCCGGGGGGGCCAGGTGACTACGAGCAGTACTTC.

This clonotype was recorded a few times. CDR3 DNA sequence: TGTGCCACCAGCAGAGACCTAGGGGCTAGCAGAGAGACCCAGTACTTC. Translation gives CATSRDLGASRETQYF. The genes are TRBV15 and TRBJ2-5; perhaps D is TRBD1 or TRBD2 (5 bases each). The V end was cut by 0 bases, the J end by 4 bases, with 15 bases between. Germline CDR1 is LNHNV and CDR2 is YYDKDF (reference sequence). The CDR3 covers 16 residues.

The sample holds a few counts of this clonotype. The rearrangement joins TRBV18 to TRBJ2-7; D gene uncertain. CDR3 length: 14 residues. From germline, CDR1 is KGHSH and CDR2 LQKENI. The V and J ends lost 6 bases and 6 bases respectively, with 18 bases between them. CDR3 nucleotides: TGTGCCAGCTCGCGCCCCGAGAGACGAGGCGAGCAGTACTTC. Protein sequence: CASSRPERRGEQYF.